The 32 T cell receptor beta chains reported below all come from one sample, sequenced in a study of cytomegalovirus exposure and HLA in healthy donors. The PCR contained 60 Vbeta and 13 Jbeta primers. Here immunoSEQ multiplex PCR was the method, and the copy in TCRdb shows in-frame clones only, minus some. The table records 150,000 to 160,000 clones, approximately 75% of them present only once. The specimen was PBMCs. The receptors stem from a young man in good health and CMV-seronegative.

The V call is TRBV27, the J call TRBJ2-5; 13 nucleotides align to TRBD2. Germline V gene lookup returns CDR1 MNHEY and CDR2 SMNVEV (reference sequence). The CDR3 totals 15 residues. V was clipped by 8 bases and J by 8 bases; unmatched bases: 11. CDR3 amino acids: CASQLAGGREATQYF. The CDR3 bases are TGTGCCAGCCAACTAGCGGGGGGGCGGGAGGCCACCCAGTACTTC.

V is TRBV9 and J is TRBJ1-4; 7 bases match TRBD1. The CDR3 has 15 residues. Germline V gene sequence: CDR1 SGDLS, CDR2 YYNGEE. V was clipped by 2 bases and J by 7 bases; unmatched bases: 8. CDR3 protein: CASSVATGRREKLFF. For the CDR3, the DNA is TGTGCCAGCAGCGTCGCGACAGGGAGACGTGAAAAACTGTTTTTT.

This clone was found a few times. This chain uses TRBV18 with TRBJ1-5; tentatively, D is TRBD1 (5 bases). Trimming took off 5 bases at V and 7 bases at J, with 15 bases between the two ends. The CDR3 spans 14 residues. CDR1 is KGHSH, CDR2 LQKENI, per germline. The CDR3 is CASSNGVGGQPQHF. As DNA, the CDR3 is TGTGCCAGCTCAAACGGCGTGGGGGGACAGCCCCAGCATTTT.

This chain uses TRBV18 with TRBJ1-4; D not certain. V lost 6 bases to trimming and J lost 8 bases, with 13 bases between them. The CDR3 contains 13 residues. Germline V gene lookup returns CDR1 KGHSH and CDR2 LQKENI. The CDR3 reads CASSPQAIEKLFF. The CDR3 DNA reads as TGTGCCAGCTCGCCTCAGGCCATAGAAAAACTGTTTTTT.

This chain connects TRBV5-4 to TRBJ1-2; D perhaps matches TRBD1 (6 bases). CDR1 and CDR2 from the germline V gene are SGHNT and YYREEE (reference sequence). The germline V and J ends were trimmed by 0 bases and 6 bases, with 21 bases remaining between them. The length of the CDR3 is 17 residues. CDR3 region: CASSLVGVLRGADGYTF. The CDR3 bases are TGTGCCAGCAGCTTGGTTGGGGTCCTACGGGGGGCTGATGGCTACACCTTC.

V usage is TRBV9 and J usage is TRBJ2-1; D is possibly TRBD2 (7 bases). Between the trimmed V and J ends, which lost 0 bases and 8 bases, there was a span of 15 bases. The CDR3 is 15 amino acids. Germline CDR1 is SGDLS and CDR2 is YYNGEE. In nucleotides, the CDR3 is TGTGCCAGCAGCGTAGAGGGGGGGCCTTCAGATGAGCAGTTCTTC. This encodes CASSVEGGPSDEQFF.

The chain couples TRBV5-6 to TRBJ1-2, with D unclear. CDR3 length: 14 amino acids. V dropped 4 bases and J dropped 0 bases, with 10 bases sitting between them. CDR1 SGHDT and CDR2 YYEEEE come from the germline V gene. CDR3 sequence (DNA): TGTGCCAGCAGCCCCCTCAGTGCTAACTATGGCTACACCTTC. Its protein product is CASSPLSANYGYTF.

The V gene is TRBV9, the J gene TRBJ2-3, with 10 bases fitting TRBD2. Germline V CDR1 and CDR2: SGDLS, YYNGEE. The CDR3 is 16 residues long. The V segment lost 0 bases and the J segment 1 base; nucleotides outside the gene matches: 2. The CDR3 here is CASSVGTSGGTDTQYF. The CDR3 nucleotides read TGTGCCAGCAGCGTAGGAACTAGCGGGGGCACAGATACGCAGTATTTT. The full variable domain, with the rest looked up from reference TRBV9 and TRBJ2-3, is DSGVTQTPKHLITATGQRVTLRCSPRSGDLSVYWYQQSLDQGLQFLIQYYNGEERAKGNILERFSAQQFPDLHSELNLSSLELGDSALYFCASSVGTSGGTDTQYFGPGTRLTVL.

The sample holds a few counts of this clone. This rearrangement joins TRBV2 to TRBJ2-3, with 10 bases aligning to TRBD1. The V and J ends lost 11 bases and 4 bases, in that order; junction bases with no gene match: 9. This CDR3 is built from 14 residues. CDR1 and CDR2 (germline): SNHLY, FYNNEI. The CDR3 sequence: CAETGGAGADTQYF. The CDR3 bases are TGTGCCGAGACAGGGGGCGCGGGCGCAGATACGCAGTATTTT.

This clone has a handful of counts. This chain links TRBV6-5 with TRBJ1-5; possible D gene TRBD1, 6 bases. The CDR3 contains 13 residues. V lost 6 bases and J 6 bases, leaving 12 bases between the germline ends. Germline assignment: CDR1 MNHEY and CDR2 SVGAGI. The CDR3 reads CASRSTGSQPQHF. The CDR3 coding sequence is TGTGCCAGCAGGTCCACAGGGAGTCAGCCCCAGCATTTT.

This chain links TRBV5-4 with TRBJ1-4; D gene ambiguous. Trimming stripped 3 bases from V and 7 bases from J, with 7 bases between. Germline V CDR1 and CDR2: SGHNT, YYREEE (reference sequence). This CDR3 spans 12 amino acids. The CDR3 DNA is TGTGCCAGCAGCTCAGGAAGTGAAAAACTGTTTTTT. The encoded protein is CASSSGSEKLFF. The full variable domain, completed using reference TRBV5-4 and TRBJ1-4, is ETGVTQSPTHLIKTRGQQVTLRCSSQSGHNTVSWYQQALGQGPQFIFQYYREEENGRGNFPPRFSGLQFPNYSSELNVNALELDDSALYLCASSSGSEKLFFGSGTQLSVL.

The rearrangement uses TRBV27 and TRBJ1-4, with 7 bases aligning to TRBD1. Germline V gene lookup returns CDR1 MNHEY and CDR2 SMNVEV (reference sequence). V lost 6 bases, J lost 6 bases, and 7 bases stayed unmatched. The CDR3 totals 14 residues. As DNA, the CDR3 is TGTGCCAGCAGCCGACAGGGTAGGGATGAAAAACTGTTTTTT. Residues: CASSRQGRDEKLFF.

J is TRBJ1-3 and V is TRBV18, with D perhaps matching TRBD1 (6 bases). The V and J ends lost 3 bases and 0 bases respectively, with 12 bases between them. The CDR3 is made up of 16 amino acids. In germline, CDR1 is KGHSH, CDR2 LQKENI. Here the CDR3 DNA reads TGTGCCAGCTCACCCGCCACAGGGTACTCTGGAAACACCATATATTTT. Amino acids: CASSPATGYSGNTIYF. Supplemented by reference TRBV18 and TRBJ1-3, the full variable domain reads NAGVMQNPRHLVRRRGQEARLRCSPMKGHSHVYWYRQLPEEGLKFMVYLQKENIIDESGMPKERFSAEFPKEGPSILRIQQVVRGDSAAYFCASSPATGYSGNTIYFGEGSWLTVV.

The chain carries TRBV11-2 and TRBJ2-5; tentatively, D is TRBD1 (5 bases). This CDR3 contains 15 residues. Trimming pared 6 bases from V and 2 bases from J, leaving 16 bases between. Germline assignment: CDR1 SGHAT and CDR2 FQNNGV. The CDR3 DNA reads TGTGCCAGCAGTTATACAGGTTCGCAACAAGAGACCCAGTACTTC. It specifies CASSYTGSQQETQYF.

The rearrangement joins TRBV5-1 to TRBJ1-2, with 7 nucleotides matching TRBD1. This CDR3 comprises 15 residues. Trimming at V came to 4 bases and at J to 6 bases, leaving 12 bases not matched to a gene. The V gene's germline CDR1 is SGHRS and CDR2 YFSETQ. CDR3 in DNA: TGCGCCAGCAGCCACGACAGGGAATTAGGGAATGGCTACACCTTC. Its protein is CASSHDRELGNGYTF. The full variable domain, its missing parts supplied by reference TRBV5-1 and TRBJ1-2, is KAGVTQTPRYLIKTRGQQVTLSCSPISGHRSVSWYQQTPGQGLQFLFEYFSETQRNKGNFPGRFSGRQFSNSRSEMNVSTLELGDSALYLCASSHDRELGNGYTFGSGTRLTVV.

This clone has only a few counts. The CDR3 bases are TGCGCCAGTACCAACCTAGCGGGCTCCCAAGAGACCCAGTACTTC. Protein: CASTNLAGSQETQYF. The chain has TRBV5-1 and TRBJ2-5, with 8 bases lining up with TRBD2. The germline gives CDR1 SGHRS, CDR2 YFSETQ. J lost 1 base, V lost 8 bases, and 10 bases had no gene match. The CDR3 contains 15 residues.

This clone has a single count. Written as DNA, the CDR3 is TGTGCCAGCAGTCCACTCCTCGGACAGCATGATTACGAGCAGTACGTC. Translating it yields CASSPLLGQHDYEQYV. V gene TRBV28 combines with J gene TRBJ2-7; D might be TRBD1 (6 bases). The CDR3 contains 16 residues. Germline V gives CDR1 MDHEN, CDR2 SYDVKM. With 5 bases removed from V and 4 bases from J, the gap between germline ends came to 21 bases.

The chain links TRBV7-2 to TRBJ2-7, with D possibly being TRBD2 (5 bases). There are 14 residues in the CDR3. Germline V gene sequence: CDR1 SGHTA, CDR2 FQGNSA. V lost 5 bases, J lost 3 bases, and 14 bases lay in between. CDR3 amino acids: CASSTSGSLYEQYF. CDR3 sequence (DNA): TGTGCCAGCAGCACTAGTGGGAGCCTCTACGAGCAGTACTTC.

The gene calls are TRBV10-3 and TRBJ1-3; 7 bases are a match to TRBD1. Per the germline V gene, CDR1 is ENHRY and CDR2 is SYGVKD. The CDR3 sequence is 17 residues long. With V trimmed by 5 bases and J by 0 bases, 10 bases remained unmatched. CDR3 residues: CAISPPPQGSSGNTIYF. The CDR3, as DNA: TGTGCCATCAGTCCGCCGCCACAGGGGAGCTCTGGAAACACCATATATTTT.

The chain carries TRBV4-1 and TRBJ1-1; 7 nucleotides agree with TRBD1. Trimming cost V 1 base and J 7 bases; bases outside gene matches: 6. Germline CDR1 MGHRA, CDR2 YSYEKL. CDR3 length: 14 amino acids. CDR3 residues: CASSQVTGSDEAFF. Written as DNA, the CDR3 is TGCGCCAGCAGCCAAGTGACAGGGTCGGATGAAGCTTTCTTT.

The CDR3 DNA follows: TGTGCCAGCAGTTTCATGCGGGGGGGCACAGATACGCAGTATTTT. This translates into CASSFMRGGTDTQYF. This chain links TRBV6-5 with TRBJ2-3; TRBD2 matches at 8 bases. Germline CDR1 is MNHEY and CDR2 is SVGAGI. Trimming at V came to 4 bases and at J to 1 base, leaving 4 bases not matched to a gene. CDR3 length: 15 residues.

The V gene is TRBV18, the J gene TRBJ2-2; 7 nucleotides align to TRBD1. Germline V gene sequence: CDR1 KGHSH, CDR2 LQKENI. The CDR3 has 15 residues. Trimming took 5 bases from V and 1 from J; bases not matched to a gene: 4. The CDR3 region is CASSGDSENTGELFF. In DNA form, the CDR3 reads TGTGCCAGCTCAGGGGACAGCGAGAACACCGGGGAGCTGTTTTTT.

The chain's CDR3 is CASSGPGQGVYEQYV. CDR3 bases: TGTGCCAGCAGCGGACCGGGACAGGGGGTGTACGAGCAGTACGTC. The genes are TRBV13 and TRBJ2-7; TRBD1 agrees at 11 bases. Germline assignment: CDR1 PRHDT and CDR2 FYEKMQ (reference sequence). V was pared by 5 bases and J by 4 bases, with 7 bases of the junction left unmatched. The CDR3 has 15 residues.

Regarding this clone: Additional DNA sequences in this sample encode the identical CDR3. V usage is TRBV14 and J usage is TRBJ1-2; D uncertain. The CDR3 totals 13 residues. Germline CDR1 is SGHDN and CDR2 is FVKESK. The V gene lost 1 base and the J gene lost 0 bases, with 3 bases spanning the gap. CDR3 sequence reads: CASSQGANYGYTF. In nucleotides, the CDR3 is TGTGCCAGCAGCCAAGGCGCTAACTATGGCTACACCTTC.

V and J are TRBV7-9 and TRBJ2-5, with 12 positions matching TRBD2. V gave up 3 bases and J gave up 5 bases; unmatched junction bases: 7. The CDR3 spans 16 residues. From germline, CDR1 is SEHNR and CDR2 FQNEAQ (reference sequence). This chain's CDR3 is CASSLPSGGAGETQYF. CDR3 nucleotides: TGTGCCAGCAGCTTGCCTAGCGGGGGGGCCGGGGAGACCCAGTACTTC. The full variable domain, in which reference TRBV7-9 and TRBJ2-5 provide the parts outside the CDR3, is DTGVSQNPRHKITKRGQNVTFRCDPISEHNRLYWYRQTLGQGPEFLTYFQNEAQLEKSRLLSDRFSAERPKGSFSTLEIQRTEQGDSAMYLCASSLPSGGAGETQYFGPGTRLLVL.

The V gene is TRBV7-9, the J gene TRBJ2-3, with 9 bases fitting TRBD1. With V trimmed by 2 bases and J by 5 bases, 5 bases remained unmatched. Germline assignment: CDR1 SEHNR and CDR2 FQNEAQ (reference sequence). The CDR3 totals 15 residues. The DNA of the CDR3 is TGTGCCAGCAGCTTACGTTTGGGACAGGGAGATACGCAGTATTTT. Protein sequence: CASSLRLGQGDTQYF.

The CDR3 is CASSIGTGTEAFF. For the CDR3, the DNA is TGTGCCAGTAGTATAGGGACAGGGACTGAAGCTTTCTTT. This sequence joins TRBV19 and TRBJ1-1, with 8 nucleotides matching TRBD1. This CDR3 region has 13 residues. The germline V gene has CDR1 LNHDA and CDR2 SQIVND (reference sequence). Trimming took 1 base from V and 5 from J; bases not matched to a gene: 0.

The rearrangement joins TRBV6-4 to TRBJ2-7; TRBD1 agrees at 10 bases. This CDR3 spans 13 amino acids. From germline, CDR1 is MRHNA and CDR2 SNTAGT. J was trimmed by 5 bases and V by 6 bases; bases with no gene match: 4. Here the CDR3 DNA reads TGTGCCAGCAGGGGGACAGGGGACCACGAGCAGTACGTC. This sequence encodes CASRGTGDHEQYV.

The gene calls are TRBV10-1 and TRBJ2-6; 10 bases match TRBD1. The CDR3 runs to 18 residues. From germline, CDR1 is WNHNN and CDR2 SYGVQD (reference sequence). Trimming cost V 0 bases and J 0 bases; bases outside gene matches: 2. The DNA of the CDR3 is TGCGCCAGCAGTGAGTCGGGACAGGGGATCTCTGGGGCCAACGTCCTGACTTTC. Amino acids: CASSESGQGISGANVLTF.

In its sample, this clone was seen a few times. The chain joins TRBV2 to TRBJ1-5, with 10 positions matching TRBD1. J gave up 7 bases and V 6 bases, and 6 bases lay outside the gene matches. There are 14 residues in the CDR3. The germline gives CDR1 SNHLY, CDR2 FYNNEI. The CDR3 region is CASRRQGARQPQHF. DNA of the CDR3: TGTGCCAGCAGGAGACAGGGGGCACGGCAGCCCCAGCATTTT. The whole variable domain, filled in from reference TRBV2 and TRBJ1-5, reads EPEVTQTPSHQVTQMGQEVILRCVPISNHLYFYWYRQILGQKVEFLVSFYNNEISEKSEIFDDQFSVERPDGSNFTLKIRSTKLEDSAMYFCASRRQGARQPQHFGDGTRLSIL.

This sequence joins TRBV19 and TRBJ2-3, with D perhaps matching TRBD2 (7 bases). V was clipped by 2 bases and J by 4 bases, with 13 bases between them. The CDR3 covers 15 residues. Looked up from germline, CDR1 is LNHDA and CDR2 is SQIVND (reference sequence). This CDR3 reads CASSIWGGAADTQYF. The CDR3 DNA sequence: TGTGCCAGTAGTATATGGGGGGGGGCAGCAGATACGCAGTATTTT.

The rearrangement joins TRBV25-1 to TRBJ1-6; D is perhaps TRBD1 (6 bases). The germline gives CDR1 MGHDK, CDR2 SYGVNS. V lost 4 bases, J lost 6 bases, and 10 bases lay in between. CDR3 length equals 14 residues. CDR3 coding DNA: TGTGCCAGCAGTGGCGGACAGCTTAATTCACCCCTCCACTTT. Encoded protein: CASSGGQLNSPLHF.